Shown below are 29 T cell receptor beta chains from a single sample sequenced in a study of T cell responses to AZD1222 COVID-19 vaccine (dated by TCRdb to the early 2020s). Libraries came from the immunoSEQ multiplex PCR assay. TCRdb mirrors the immuneACCESS table, restricted to in-frame sequences. Some clones are absent from its copies; in checked studies, under half trace to an unresolved V gene, and the reason for the others is unknown. The sample data list 150,000 to 200,000 clones, and 80% to 95% of these were observed just once. Of the sample, around 4.3% is held by the ten largest clones. The label giving this sample's time point can be read as: baseline before first vaccination. Here the sequenced sample was peripheral blood, taken on day 0 of AZD1222 vaccination. The receptors were sampled from an adult in good health.

The chain has TRBV5-5 and TRBJ1-3; no reliable D call. V was shortened by 4 bases and J by 0 bases, with 17 bases between the two germline ends. Germline V CDR1 and CDR2: SGHKS, YYEKEE (reference sequence). The CDR3 is 17 amino acids. CDR3 protein: CASSPGPRVDSGNTIYF. The CDR3 nucleotides read TGTGCCAGCAGCCCCGGACCCCGGGTCGACTCTGGAAACACCATATATTTT.

The chain employs TRBV10-1 and TRBJ2-3; D remains unclear. V was cut by 10 bases and J by 3 bases, with 26 bases left in between. Germline loops: CDR1 WNHNN, CDR2 SYGVQD (reference sequence). The CDR3 length is 17 residues. CDR3 coding DNA: TGCGCCACCCCAGCGCGTCCGAGGCAACGCCCGACAGATACGCAGTATTTT. Encoded protein: CATPARPRQRPTDTQYF.

V gene TRBV19 combines with J gene TRBJ2-3; tentative D call: TRBD1 (6 bases). The CDR3 extends over 15 amino acids. Germline lookup yields CDR1 LNHDA and CDR2 SQIVND (reference sequence). Between the trimmed V and J ends, which lost 5 bases and 2 bases, there was a span of 14 bases. The CDR3 here is CASSPTGTPTDTQYF. Here the CDR3 DNA reads TGTGCCAGTAGTCCCACCGGGACACCCACAGATACGCAGTATTTT. The whole variable domain, remainder taken from reference TRBV19 and TRBJ2-3, is DGGITQSPKYLFRKEGQNVTLSCEQNLNHDAMYWYRQDPGQGLRLIYYSQIVNDFQKGDIAEGYSVSREKKESFPLTVTSAQKNPTAFYLCASSPTGTPTDTQYFGPGTRLTVL.

The CDR3 bases are TGTGCCAGTAGTATATCCCCAGCGGGAGGGCCCTACGAGCAGTACTTC. Translation gives CASSISPAGGPYEQYF. The chain carries TRBV19 and TRBJ2-7; 10 bases line up with TRBD2. The germline V gene encodes CDR1 LNHDA and CDR2 SQIVND (reference sequence). V shed 2 bases and J 2 bases; nucleotides not matched to a gene: 6. This CDR3 is 16 amino acids long.

The chain links TRBV14 to TRBJ2-7; 9 nucleotides line up with TRBD1. This CDR3 comprises 14 residues. Trimming at V came to 4 bases and at J to 3 bases, leaving 4 bases not matched to a gene. Germline V gene sequence: CDR1 SGHDN, CDR2 FVKESK. The CDR3 protein is CASSPGQGLYEQYF. The CDR3 nucleotides read TGTGCCAGCAGCCCTGGACAGGGGCTCTACGAGCAGTACTTC.

The chain uses TRBV19 and TRBJ2-2; either TRBD1 or TRBD2 may fit D (5 bases each). Trimming cost V 2 bases and J 5 bases, with 12 bases left between them. The CDR3 extends over 15 amino acids. Germline lookup yields CDR1 LNHDA and CDR2 SQIVND (reference sequence). CDR3 nucleotides: TGTGCCAGTAGTATACGGGACCGCACAACCGGGGAGCTGTTTTTT. As protein: CASSIRDRTTGELFF.

The V call is TRBV5-4, the J call TRBJ2-3; D remains unclear. This CDR3 has 13 amino acids. Trimming removed 0 bases at V and 11 bases at J, with 13 bases between. CDR1 and CDR2 (germline): SGHNT, YYREEE (reference sequence). The CDR3 spells CASSLETETRQYF. CDR3 DNA: TGTGCCAGCAGCTTGGAAACTGAGACTCGGCAGTATTTT.

The CDR3 DNA reads as TGTGCCAGCAGCTTGGCAGGACTAGCATACGAGCAGTACTTC. This codes for CASSLAGLAYEQYF. The rearrangement links TRBV5-4 to TRBJ2-7; TRBD2 matches 8 bases. The germline V gene encodes CDR1 SGHNT and CDR2 YYREEE (reference sequence). V was clipped by 0 bases and J by 4 bases; unmatched bases: 3. The CDR3 spans 14 residues.

The chain uses TRBV10-3 and TRBJ2-5; D call uncertain. The ends were cut back, 6 bases at V and 3 bases at J, with 11 bases in the middle. The CDR3 covers 13 residues. Germline CDR1 reads ENHRY; CDR2 reads SYGVKD. The CDR3 DNA reads TGTGCCATCAGCGGACGGCTCGAAGAGACCCAGTACTTC. Protein product: CAISGRLEETQYF.

V and J are TRBV5-5 and TRBJ2-7; the D gene is possibly TRBD2 (6 bases). Germline CDR1 SGHKS, CDR2 YYEKEE (reference sequence). The CDR3 is made up of 15 amino acids. Between the trimmed V and J ends, which lost 2 bases and 6 bases, there was a span of 18 bases. CDR3 sequence: CASSFLEGAAGEQYF. CDR3 in DNA: TGTGCCAGCAGCTTTTTGGAGGGAGCGGCGGGCGAGCAGTACTTC.

The rearrangement uses TRBV5-1 and TRBJ1-4; 8 positions agree with TRBD1. Germline V CDR1 and CDR2: SGHRS, YFSETQ. The CDR3 length is 16 residues. V lost 3 bases to trimming and J lost 8 bases; unmatched junction nucleotides: 12. The CDR3 DNA reads TGCGCCAGCAGCTCCCTTACACAGGGGGTGGGGGAAAAACTGTTTTTT. As protein: CASSSLTQGVGEKLFF. Full variable domain (remainder filled in from reference TRBV5-1 and TRBJ1-4): KAGVTQTPRYLIKTRGQQVTLSCSPISGHRSVSWYQQTPGQGLQFLFEYFSETQRNKGNFPGRFSGRQFSNSRSEMNVSTLELGDSALYLCASSSLTQGVGEKLFFGSGTQLSVL.

V gene TRBV27 combines with J gene TRBJ2-2, with 7 positions matching TRBD1. The CDR3 spans 15 residues. Per the germline V gene, CDR1 is MNHEY and CDR2 is SMNVEV (reference sequence). Trimming removed 6 bases from V and 5 bases from J; junction bases left unmatched: 9. CDR3 DNA sequence: TGTGCCAGCAGACCCAGACAGGGTGGGACCGGGGAGCTGTTTTTT. This codes for CASRPRQGGTGELFF.

The J gene is TRBJ1-1, the V gene TRBV6-5; D is possibly TRBD1 (6 bases). The germline V gene has CDR1 MNHEY and CDR2 SVGAGI. Deletions cut 8 bases from V and 3 bases from J, with 13 bases between. This CDR3 spans 13 amino acids. CDR3 in amino acids: CASGTGRHTEAFF. DNA for the CDR3: TGTGCCAGCGGTACAGGGCGGCACACTGAAGCTTTCTTT.

The V and J genes are TRBV20-1 and TRBJ2-7; the D gene is possibly TRBD1 (5 bases). This CDR3 spans 14 amino acids. Deletions cut 3 bases from V and 2 bases from J, with 14 bases between. Germline values: CDR1 DFQATT, CDR2 SNEGSKA (reference sequence). In nucleotides, the CDR3 is TGCAGTGCTAGTAGGGGTAGGGTCCCCTACGAGCAGTACTTC. The encoded protein is CSASRGRVPYEQYF.

The rearrangement joins TRBV5-4 to TRBJ1-2, with 7 bases lining up with TRBD1. V shed 3 bases, J shed 4 bases, and the junction held 3 bases outside the gene matches. The CDR3 has 13 residues. Germline values: CDR1 SGHNT, CDR2 YYREEE (reference sequence). The CDR3 DNA reads as TGTGCCAGCAGCTCGGGACAGTTCTATGGCTACACCTTC. It yields the protein CASSSGQFYGYTF.

The gene calls are TRBV7-9 and TRBJ1-2; the match to TRBD1 covers 7 bases. The CDR3 has 12 residues. Germline V gene data show CDR1 as SEHNR and CDR2 as FQNEAQ (reference sequence). The V gene end was trimmed by 6 bases and the J gene end by 8 bases; junction bases not matched to a gene: 6. As DNA, the CDR3 is TGTGCCAGCAGTACAGGGGAGTGGGGCTACACCTTC. It codes for CASSTGEWGYTF. The full variable domain, rest sourced from reference TRBV7-9 and TRBJ1-2, is DTGVSQNPRHKITKRGQNVTFRCDPISEHNRLYWYRQTLGQGPEFLTYFQNEAQLEKSRLLSDRFSAERPKGSFSTLEIQRTEQGDSAMYLCASSTGEWGYTFGSGTRLTVV.

V usage is TRBV6-5 and J usage is TRBJ1-2; D is unresolved. Looked up from germline, CDR1 is MNHEY and CDR2 is SVGAGI. Between the trimmed V and J ends, which lost 2 bases and 4 bases, there was a span of 11 bases. There are 14 residues in the CDR3. The CDR3 DNA reads TGTGCCAGCAGTTACGTCCGGGGAAGCTATGGCTACACCTTC. Translation gives CASSYVRGSYGYTF.

This chain joins TRBV12-3 or TRBV12-4 and TRBJ1-5; 8 bases match TRBD1. V lost 5 bases to trimming and J lost 5 bases; unmatched junction nucleotides: 2. CDR3 length: 13 amino acids. The CDR3 nucleotides read TGTGCCAGCAGTGGACAGGGAGATCAGCCCCAGCATTTT. Residues: CASSGQGDQPQHF.

This chain joins TRBV12-5 and TRBJ1-1; TRBD1 matches at 8 bases. In germline, CDR1 is LGHNT, CDR2 FRNRAP. The CDR3 consists of 17 residues. The trim removed 1 base at V and 2 bases at J, leaving 9 bases unmatched. The CDR3 coding sequence is TGTGCTAGTGGTTTGGCCGCAGGGGGCGCGAAAAACACTGAAGCTTTCTTT. It specifies CASGLAAGGAKNTEAFF.

This chain connects TRBV6-5 to TRBJ2-2; the D is unclear. The ends were cut back, 2 bases at V and 4 bases at J, with 11 bases in the middle. Germline lookup yields CDR1 MNHEY and CDR2 SVGAGI. CDR3 length: 15 amino acids. CDR3 nucleotides: TGTGCCAGCAGTTACCCCCAGTCGGGCACCGGGGAGCTGTTTTTT. This gives the protein CASSYPQSGTGELFF.

The chain joins TRBV30 to TRBJ1-6; D unresolved. The CDR3 has 14 residues. V lost 5 bases and J 4 bases, leaving 12 bases between the germline ends. Germline V CDR1 and CDR2: GTSNPN, SVGIG (reference sequence). The CDR3 nucleotides are TGTGCCTGGGGGAGGGTTCCGTATAATTCACCCCTCCACTTT. Translating it yields CAWGRVPYNSPLHF.

V is TRBV18 and J is TRBJ1-3; D uncertain. The germline V and J ends were trimmed by 2 bases and 2 bases, with 10 bases remaining between them. The CDR3 is 15 residues long. Germline loops: CDR1 KGHSH, CDR2 LQKENI. CDR3 loop: CASSPGIGPGNTIYF. Written as DNA, the CDR3 is TGTGCCAGCTCACCAGGGATAGGGCCTGGAAACACCATATATTTT.

The V gene is TRBV11-2, the J gene TRBJ1-5; no reliable D call. Germline V lookup: CDR1 SGHAT, CDR2 FQNNGV. V lost 5 bases and J lost 2, with 10 bases in between. This CDR3 has 14 residues. For the CDR3, the DNA is TGTGCCAGCAGCCCCGACTATGGCAATCAGCCCCAGCATTTT. It codes for CASSPDYGNQPQHF. The complete variable domain, with remaining parts taken from reference TRBV11-2 and TRBJ1-5, reads EAGVAQSPRYKIIEKRQSVAFWCNPISGHATLYWYQQILGQGPKLLIQFQNNGVVDDSQLPKDRFSAERLKGVDSTLKIQPAKLEDSAVYLCASSPDYGNQPQHFGDGTRLSIL.

CDR3 DNA sequence: TGTGCCAGCAGCTTGACGATAGGGACCCAGTACGAGCAGTACTTC. This codes for CASSLTIGTQYEQYF. The V gene is TRBV5-5, the J gene TRBJ2-7, with D perhaps TRBD1 or TRBD2 (5 bases each). Trimming left V 1 base short and J 4 bases short, with 15 bases between. Germline CDR1 SGHKS, CDR2 YYEKEE (reference sequence). The CDR3 runs 15 residues.

The chain combines TRBV7-9 with TRBJ1-2; perhaps TRBD1 as D (6 bases). This CDR3 is built from 15 residues. The germline V gene encodes CDR1 SEHNR and CDR2 FQNEAQ (reference sequence). V gave up 4 bases and J gave up 9 bases, with 21 bases separating them. CDR3: CASSSDGQMAKRYTF. The CDR3 DNA follows: TGTGCCAGCAGCTCTGATGGACAGATGGCTAAGCGCTACACCTTC. The complete variable domain, with remaining parts taken from reference TRBV7-9 and TRBJ1-2, reads DTGVSQNPRHKITKRGQNVTFRCDPISEHNRLYWYRQTLGQGPEFLTYFQNEAQLEKSRLLSDRFSAERPKGSFSTLEIQRTEQGDSAMYLCASSSDGQMAKRYTFGSGTRLTVV.

The rearrangement uses TRBV7-9 and TRBJ1-2, with 8 bases identical to TRBD1. The V and J ends lost 5 bases and 1 base, in that order; junction bases with no gene match: 6. Germline CDR1 reads SEHNR; CDR2 reads FQNEAQ (reference sequence). CDR3 length equals 15 residues. CDR3: CASSPTGEFNYGYTF. The CDR3 DNA is TGTGCCAGCAGCCCGACAGGGGAATTTAACTATGGCTACACCTTC. The full variable domain, with the rest looked up from reference TRBV7-9 and TRBJ1-2, is DTGVSQNPRHKITKRGQNVTFRCDPISEHNRLYWYRQTLGQGPEFLTYFQNEAQLEKSRLLSDRFSAERPKGSFSTLEIQRTEQGDSAMYLCASSPTGEFNYGYTFGSGTRLTVV.

J is TRBJ1-4 and V is TRBV6-5; 7 nucleotides line up with TRBD1. The CDR3 loop spans 14 amino acids. V shed 6 bases, J shed 5 bases, and the junction held 6 bases outside the gene matches. Looked up from germline, CDR1 is MNHEY and CDR2 is SVGAGI. The CDR3 loop is CASRSGQINEKLFF. For the CDR3, the DNA is TGTGCCAGCAGATCGGGACAGATCAATGAAAAACTGTTTTTT.

The table lists this clone with a count of one. This sequence joins TRBV5-5 and TRBJ1-1, with D unclear. The germline gives CDR1 SGHKS, CDR2 YYEKEE (reference sequence). V lost 0 bases and J lost 4, with 7 bases in between. CDR3 length equals 13 residues. CDR3 coding DNA: TGTGCCAGCAGCTTGGATGGGAGCACTGAAGCTTTCTTT. It codes for CASSLDGSTEAFF.

CDR3 in DNA: TGTGCCAGCAGCTTGAGAGCTCGGGACAGAGTACAAGAGACCCAGTACTTC. Protein: CASSLRARDRVQETQYF. The V and J genes are TRBV5-5 and TRBJ2-5; the match to TRBD1 covers 7 bases. J was trimmed by 2 bases and V by 1 base; bases with no gene match: 11. This CDR3 contains 17 residues. Germline-derived CDR1 and CDR2 are SGHKS and YYEKEE (reference sequence).